Listed below are T cell receptor beta chains from one sample, sequenced in a study of cytomegalovirus exposure and HLA in healthy donors. TCRdb's table, derived via immunoSEQ multiplex PCR, lists solely in-frame clones and lacks some. The sample yields around 140,000 clones, of which the top ten take up around 1.5%. The material sequenced was PBMCs. Source of these receptors: a woman aged 50 to 60 in good health and CMV-seronegative. Both conserved end residues are part of each CDR3. Fields, in order: V gene, D gene, J gene, CDR3 DNA, CDR3 protein. D genes are given only for firm matches.

>TRBV5-5|TRBD1|TRBJ2-1
TGTGCCAGCAGCGTAACCGACGGGACAGTCTACAATGAGCAGTTCTTC
CASSVTDGTVYNEQFF
>TRBV7-9|NA|TRBJ1-5
TGTGCCAGCAGCTCGTGGGGGCGCGATGAGGTTCAGCCCCAGCATTTT
CASSSWGRDEVQPQHF
>TRBV28|NA|TRBJ2-7
TGTGCCAGCAGTCAACAGGTAACCCCCTACGAGCAGTACTTC
CASSQQVTPYEQYF
>TRBV15|TRBD2|TRBJ2-1
TGTGCCACCAAAACCGGGACTAGCGGAGTTAATGAGCAGTTCTTC
CATKTGTSGVNEQFF
>TRBV5-1|TRBD1|TRBJ2-3
TGCGCCAGCAGCTTGGCACAGGGGGCAGATACGCAGTATTTT
CASSLAQGADTQYF
>TRBV5-1|NA|TRBJ1-1
TGCGCCAGCAGCTTAGGGAGGGCTGGGGCTTTCTTT
CASSLGRAGAFF
>TRBV7-3|NA|TRBJ1-1
TGTGCCAGCAGCTTAAAATCGGGAGACACTGAAGCTTTCTTT
CASSLKSGDTEAFF
>TRBV4-1|TRBD2|TRBJ2-7
TGCGCCAGCAGCCTAGGGAGGGACCTGAGCTCCTACGAGCAGTACTTC
CASSLGRDLSSYEQYF
>TRBV6-1|NA|TRBJ1-1
TGTGCCAACAGTGAAGGGAGACAGGTCCCCCCGAACACTGAAGCTTTCTTT
CANSEGRQVPPNTEAFF
>TRBV6-5|TRBD1|TRBJ2-7
TGTGCCAGCAAGGGGGACAGATACAACGAGCAGTACTTC
CASKGDRYNEQYF
>TRBV5-1|NA|TRBJ2-3
TGCGCCAGCAGCTTGGGGGTGAGTTTGGGCGATACGCAGTATTTT
CASSLGVSLGDTQYF
>TRBV29-1|TRBD1|TRBJ1-2
TGCAGCGTTGAGAGGGGGCGACATGGCTACACCTTC
CSVERGRHGYTF
>TRBV18|NA|TRBJ2-1
TGTGCCAGCTCACCTCAACAGGGGACTAGCTCCTACAATGAGCAGTTCTTC
CASSPQQGTSSYNEQFF
>TRBV5-6|TRBD2|TRBJ2-7
TGTGCCAGCAGGCGGCAGGGAGGGATATACGAGCAGTACTTC
CASRRQGGIYEQYF
>TRBV6-5|TRBD1|TRBJ1-3
TGTGCCAGCAGTTACTCGAAGGGGGCTAGTAACACCATATATTTT
CASSYSKGASNTIYF
>TRBV18|TRBD1|TRBJ2-5
TGTGCCAGCTCCCGGGACAGGCAAGAGACCCAGTACTTC
CASSRDRQETQYF
>TRBV28|TRBD2|TRBJ2-1
TGTGCCAGCAGTTCCCCCCGCGGGACTAGCGGGAAGGTTGAGCAGTTCTTC
CASSSPRGTSGKVEQFF
>TRBV14|TRBD1|TRBJ2-4
TGTGCCAGCAGCCAGAGGGGTGCAGGGGGCATGAACATTCAGTACTTC
CASSQRGAGGMNIQYF
>TRBV4-1|TRBD2|TRBJ2-4
TGCGCCAGCAGCCAAGCGACTAGCGGGCCAGGTGGCGAAAACATTCAGTACTTC
CASSQATSGPGGENIQYF
>TRBV4-2|TRBD2|TRBJ2-3
TGTGCCAGCAGCCTCCTCACTAGCGGGGGCACAGATACGCAGTATTTT
CASSLLTSGGTDTQYF
>TRBV6-1|TRBD1|TRBJ1-6
TGTGCCAGCCAGACAGGGCGGGGATCACCCCTCCACTTT
CASQTGRGSPLHF
>TRBV13|TRBD1|TRBJ2-2
TGTGCCAGCAACAAACAGGGGGCGCATGGAACCGGGGAGCTGTTTTTT
CASNKQGAHGTGELFF
>TRBV30|NA|TRBJ2-2
TGTGGCCTCGGGACAACCAACACCGGGGAGCTGTTTTTT
CGLGTTNTGELFF
>TRBV30|NA|TRBJ2-7
TGTGCCTGGAGTCGAGGTCAGATTTACGAGCAGTACTTC
CAWSRGQIYEQYF
>TRBV28|TRBD1|TRBJ2-1
TGTGCCAGCAGGGGGACAGGTTCCAATGAGCAGTTCTTC
CASRGTGSNEQFF
>TRBV7-9|TRBD1|TRBJ2-1
TGTGCCAGCAGCTTACAACCAGGGGGTTACTACAATGAGCAGTTCTTC
CASSLQPGGYYNEQFF
>TRBV4-2|NA|TRBJ2-3
TGTGCCAGCAGCCCCGTCAGCACAGATACGCAGTATTTT
CASSPVSTDTQYF
>TRBV11-3|TRBD2|TRBJ2-2
TGTGCCAGCACCGGGACTAGCGGGAGCTCGGGCACCGGGGAGCTGTTTTTT
CASTGTSGSSGTGELFF
>TRBV4-3|TRBD1|TRBJ2-5
TGCGCCAGCAGCCTCACAGGGGGGAGCCAAGAGACCCAGTACTTC
CASSLTGGSQETQYF
>TRBV4-2|TRBD2|TRBJ2-5
TGTGCCAGCAGCCACCGCTCTCGGGCTAGCGGGAGTCCAGAGACCCAGTACTTC
CASSHRSRASGSPETQYF
>TRBV7-3|NA|TRBJ1-1
TGTGCCAGCAGCTCTAGCCGGGGTACTGAAGCTTTCTTT
CASSSSRGTEAFF
>TRBV19|NA|TRBJ1-1
TGTGCCAGTAGTTACAGGGACACTGAAGCTTTCTTT
CASSYRDTEAFF
>TRBV7-9|NA|TRBJ2-7
TGTGCCAGCAGCCCCCTCTACGAGCAGTACTTC
CASSPLYEQYF
>TRBV27|TRBD1|TRBJ1-4
TGTGCCAGCAGTTTGGCCGGGACAGTAAATGAAAAACTGTTTTTT
CASSLAGTVNEKLFF
>TRBV28|TRBD1|TRBJ1-5
TGTGCCAGCAACTCCCGGGACAGGGACCATCAGCCCCAGCATTTT
CASNSRDRDHQPQHF
>TRBV5-1|TRBD1|TRBJ2-3
TGCGCCAGCAGCCCGGAGGACAGGGGGGGAACAGATACGCAGTATTTT
CASSPEDRGGTDTQYF
>TRBV27|TRBD1|TRBJ1-2
TGTGCCAGCAGTTTAACCGGGACAGCTGCCTATGGCTACACCTTC
CASSLTGTAAYGYTF
>TRBV28|TRBD1|TRBJ2-7
TGTGCCAGCAGTACTCTATACCAAGACAGGGGATACTCCTACGAGCAGTACTTC
CASSTLYQDRGYSYEQYF
>TRBV5-4|TRBD2|TRBJ2-5
TGTGCCAGCAGCTCGGGGAGGGGCCTCGGGGAGACCCAGTACTTC
CASSSGRGLGETQYF
>TRBV5-1|TRBD1|TRBJ1-1
TGCGCCAGCAGGTACACACCGACAGGGGAAGACACTGAAGCTTTCTTT
CASRYTPTGEDTEAFF
>TRBV6-1|NA|TRBJ1-2
TGTGCCAGCAGTGATTACAGTAGAGCCTATGGCTACACCTTC
CASSDYSRAYGYTF
>TRBV7-9|NA|TRBJ1-5
TGTGCCAGCAGCTCCCGAGGGGGGGATTATCAGCCCCAGCATTTT
CASSSRGGDYQPQHF
>TRBV19|NA|TRBJ1-1
TGTGCCAGTAGACTAACCGGGCAGGGGAACACTGAAGCTTTCTTT
CASRLTGQGNTEAFF
>TRBV5-1|TRBD1|TRBJ2-7
TGCGCCAGCAGCTTGGAGGGGACAGGGGGCAACGAGCAGTACTTC
CASSLEGTGGNEQYF
>TRBV6-1|NA|TRBJ2-7
TGTGCCAGCAGCCCCGGGGGGCGCTACGAGCAGTACTTC
CASSPGGRYEQYF